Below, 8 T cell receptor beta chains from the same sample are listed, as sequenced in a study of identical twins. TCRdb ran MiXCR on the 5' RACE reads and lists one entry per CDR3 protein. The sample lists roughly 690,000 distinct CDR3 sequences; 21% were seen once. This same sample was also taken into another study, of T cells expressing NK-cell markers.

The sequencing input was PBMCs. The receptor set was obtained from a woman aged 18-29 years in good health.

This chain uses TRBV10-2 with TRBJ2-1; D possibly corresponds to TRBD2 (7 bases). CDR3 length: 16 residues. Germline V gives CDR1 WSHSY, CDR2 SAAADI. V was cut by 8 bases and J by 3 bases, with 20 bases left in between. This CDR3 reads CASFKGGGVGYNEQFF. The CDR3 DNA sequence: TGCGCCAGCTTCAAGGGAGGGGGAGTTGGCTACAATGAGCAGTTCTTC.

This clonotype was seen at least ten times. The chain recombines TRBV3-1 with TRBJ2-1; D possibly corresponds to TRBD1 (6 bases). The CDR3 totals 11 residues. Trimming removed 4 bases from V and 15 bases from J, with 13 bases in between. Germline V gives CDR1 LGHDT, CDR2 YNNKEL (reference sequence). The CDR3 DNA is TGTGCCAGCAGCCCCGGCGCAGGGGTGTTCTTC. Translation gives CASSPGAGVFF.

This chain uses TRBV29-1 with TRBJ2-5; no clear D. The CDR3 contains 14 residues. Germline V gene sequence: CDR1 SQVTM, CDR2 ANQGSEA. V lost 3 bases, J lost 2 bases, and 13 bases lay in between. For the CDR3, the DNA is TGCAGCGTTGACGGTCCATCTGGACAAGAGACCCAGTACTTC. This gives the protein CSVDGPSGQETQYF. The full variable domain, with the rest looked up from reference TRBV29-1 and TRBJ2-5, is SAVISQKPSRDICQRGTSLTIQCQVDSQVTMMFWYRQQPGQSLTLIATANQGSEATYESGFVIDKFPISRPNLTFSTLTVSNMSPEDSSIYLCSVDGPSGQETQYFGPGTRLLVL.

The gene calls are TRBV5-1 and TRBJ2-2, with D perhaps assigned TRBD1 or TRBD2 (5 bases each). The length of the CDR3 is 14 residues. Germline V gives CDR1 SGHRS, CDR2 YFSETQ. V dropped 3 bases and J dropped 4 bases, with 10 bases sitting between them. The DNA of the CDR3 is TGCGCCAGCAGCTCGGGACCTTCCACCGGGGAGCTGTTTTTT. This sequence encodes CASSSGPSTGELFF.

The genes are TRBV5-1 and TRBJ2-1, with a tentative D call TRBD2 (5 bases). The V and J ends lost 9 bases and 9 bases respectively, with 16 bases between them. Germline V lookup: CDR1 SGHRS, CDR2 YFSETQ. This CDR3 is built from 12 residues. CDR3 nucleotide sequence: TGCGCCACCATCGTACGGGAACCTGAGCAGTTCTTC. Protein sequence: CATIVREPEQFF.

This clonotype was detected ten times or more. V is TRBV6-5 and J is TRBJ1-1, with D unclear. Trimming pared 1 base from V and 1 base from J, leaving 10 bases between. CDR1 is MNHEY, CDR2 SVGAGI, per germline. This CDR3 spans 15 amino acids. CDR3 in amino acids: CASSYLGQRNTEAFF. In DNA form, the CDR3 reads TGTGCCAGCAGTTACTTAGGGCAGAGGAACACTGAAGCTTTCTTT.

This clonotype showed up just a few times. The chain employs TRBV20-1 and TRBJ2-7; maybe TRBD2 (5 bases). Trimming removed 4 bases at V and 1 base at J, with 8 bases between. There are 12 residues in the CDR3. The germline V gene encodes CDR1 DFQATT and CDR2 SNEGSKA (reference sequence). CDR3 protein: CSAIEGSYEQYF. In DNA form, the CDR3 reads TGCAGTGCTATTGAGGGTTCCTACGAGCAGTACTTC.

The CDR3 is CATHSRGQQETQYF. The CDR3 bases are TGTGCCACGCACAGTCGGGGGCAGCAAGAGACCCAGTACTTC. The chain employs TRBV6-1 and TRBJ2-5; D tentatively reads TRBD1 or TRBD2 (6 bases each). The V end lost 10 bases, the J end lost 2 bases, and 17 bases lay between the germline ends. The V gene's germline CDR1 is MNHNS and CDR2 SASEGT. The CDR3 spans 14 residues.